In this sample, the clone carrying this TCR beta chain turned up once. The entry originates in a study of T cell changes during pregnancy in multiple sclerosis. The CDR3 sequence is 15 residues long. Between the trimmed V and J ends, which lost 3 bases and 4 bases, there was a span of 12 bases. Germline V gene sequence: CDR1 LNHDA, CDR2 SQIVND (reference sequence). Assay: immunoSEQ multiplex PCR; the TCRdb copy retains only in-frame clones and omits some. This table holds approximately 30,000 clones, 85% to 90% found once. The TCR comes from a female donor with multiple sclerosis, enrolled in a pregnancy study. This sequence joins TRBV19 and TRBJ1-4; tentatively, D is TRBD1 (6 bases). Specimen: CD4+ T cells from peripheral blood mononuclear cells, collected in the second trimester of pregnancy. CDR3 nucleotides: TGTGCCAGTAGTATTAGCAGGGGTAATAATGAAAAACTGTTTTTT. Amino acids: CASSISRGNNEKLFF.